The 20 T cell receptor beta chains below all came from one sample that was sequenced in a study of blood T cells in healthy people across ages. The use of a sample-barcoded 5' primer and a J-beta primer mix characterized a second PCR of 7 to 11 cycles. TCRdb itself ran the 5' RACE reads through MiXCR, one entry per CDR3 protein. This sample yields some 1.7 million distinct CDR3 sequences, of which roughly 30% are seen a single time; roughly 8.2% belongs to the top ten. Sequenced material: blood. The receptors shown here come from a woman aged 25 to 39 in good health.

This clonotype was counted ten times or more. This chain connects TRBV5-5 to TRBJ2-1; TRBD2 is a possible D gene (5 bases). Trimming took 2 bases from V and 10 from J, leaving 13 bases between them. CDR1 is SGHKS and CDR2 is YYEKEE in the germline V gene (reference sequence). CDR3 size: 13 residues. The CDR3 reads CASSLGSGGEQFF. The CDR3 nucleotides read TGTGCCAGCAGCTTAGGGTCCGGAGGCGAGCAGTTCTTC.

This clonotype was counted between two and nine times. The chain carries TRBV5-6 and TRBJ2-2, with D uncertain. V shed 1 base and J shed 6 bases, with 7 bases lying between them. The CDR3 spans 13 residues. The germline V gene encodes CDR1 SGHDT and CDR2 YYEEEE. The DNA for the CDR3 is TGTGCCAGCAGCTTGATCCACTCCGGGGAGCTGTTTTTT. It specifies CASSLIHSGELFF.

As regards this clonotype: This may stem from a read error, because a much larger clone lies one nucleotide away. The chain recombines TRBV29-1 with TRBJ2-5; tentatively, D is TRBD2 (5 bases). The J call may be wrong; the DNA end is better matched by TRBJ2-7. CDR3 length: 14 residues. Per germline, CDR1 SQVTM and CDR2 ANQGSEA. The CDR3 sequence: CSAVVVATSYEQYF. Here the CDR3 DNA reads TGCAGCGCTGTGGTGGTAGCGACTTCCTACGAGCAGTACTTC.

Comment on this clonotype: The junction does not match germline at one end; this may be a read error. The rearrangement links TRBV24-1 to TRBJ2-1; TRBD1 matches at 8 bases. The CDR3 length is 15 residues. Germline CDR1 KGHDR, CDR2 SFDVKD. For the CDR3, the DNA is TGTGCCACCAGTGGAAGGACAGGGTCCTACAACGAGCAGTTCTTC. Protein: CATSGRTGSYNEQFF.

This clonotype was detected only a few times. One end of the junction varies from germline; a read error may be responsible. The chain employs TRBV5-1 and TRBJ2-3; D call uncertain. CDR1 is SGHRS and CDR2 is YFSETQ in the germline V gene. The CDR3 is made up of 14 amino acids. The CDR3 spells CASSSDGGTDTQYF. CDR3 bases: TGTGCCAGCAGCAGTGACGGAGGCACAGATACGCAGTATTTT.

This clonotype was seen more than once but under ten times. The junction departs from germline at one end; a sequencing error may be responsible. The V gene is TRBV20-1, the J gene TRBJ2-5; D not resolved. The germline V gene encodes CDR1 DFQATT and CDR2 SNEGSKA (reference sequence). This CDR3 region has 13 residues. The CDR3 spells CSASFTSAETRYF. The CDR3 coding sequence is TGCAGTGCCTCCTTCACGAGCGCAGAGACCCGGTACTTC.

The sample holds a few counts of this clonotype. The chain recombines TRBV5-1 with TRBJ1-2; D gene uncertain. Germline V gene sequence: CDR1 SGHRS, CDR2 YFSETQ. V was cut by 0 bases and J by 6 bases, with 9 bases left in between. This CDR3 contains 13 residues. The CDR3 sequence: CASSLEGEHGYTF. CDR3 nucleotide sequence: TGCGCCAGCAGCTTGGAGGGTGAACATGGCTACACCTTC.

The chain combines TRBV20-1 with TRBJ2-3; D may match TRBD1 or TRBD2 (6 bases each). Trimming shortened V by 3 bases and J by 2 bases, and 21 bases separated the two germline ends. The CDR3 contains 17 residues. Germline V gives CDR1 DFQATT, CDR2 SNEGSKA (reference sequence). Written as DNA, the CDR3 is TGCAGTGCTAGGGGTTTTCTGGTCGGGGGCTCCACAGATACGCAGTATTTT. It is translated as CSARGFLVGGSTDTQYF.

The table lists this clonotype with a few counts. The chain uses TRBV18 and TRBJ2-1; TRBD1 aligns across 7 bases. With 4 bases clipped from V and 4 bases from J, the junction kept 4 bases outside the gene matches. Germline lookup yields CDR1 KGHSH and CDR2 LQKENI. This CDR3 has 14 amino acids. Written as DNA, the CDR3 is TGTGCCAGCTCACGACAGGGTGAATACAATGAGCAGTTCTTC. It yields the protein CASSRQGEYNEQFF.

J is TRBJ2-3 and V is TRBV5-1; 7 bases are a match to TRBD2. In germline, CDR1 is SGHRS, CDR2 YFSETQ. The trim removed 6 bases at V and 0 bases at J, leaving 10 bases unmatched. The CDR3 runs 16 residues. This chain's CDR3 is CASNRLAEGSTDTQYF. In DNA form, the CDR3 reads TGCGCCAGCAACCGACTAGCAGAGGGGAGCACAGATACGCAGTATTTT. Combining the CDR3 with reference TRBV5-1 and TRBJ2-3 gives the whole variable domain KAGVTQTPRYLIKTRGQQVTLSCSPISGHRSVSWYQQTPGQGLQFLFEYFSETQRNKGNFPGRFSGRQFSNSRSEMNVSTLELGDSALYLCASNRLAEGSTDTQYFGPGTRLTVL.

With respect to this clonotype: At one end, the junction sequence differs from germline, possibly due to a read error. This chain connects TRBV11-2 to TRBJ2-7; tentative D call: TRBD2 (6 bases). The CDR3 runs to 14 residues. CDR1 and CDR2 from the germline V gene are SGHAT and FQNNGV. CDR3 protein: CVSSPGTGGYEQYF. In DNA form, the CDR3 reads TGCGTCAGCAGCCCTGGGACCGGGGGCTACGAGCAGTACTTC.

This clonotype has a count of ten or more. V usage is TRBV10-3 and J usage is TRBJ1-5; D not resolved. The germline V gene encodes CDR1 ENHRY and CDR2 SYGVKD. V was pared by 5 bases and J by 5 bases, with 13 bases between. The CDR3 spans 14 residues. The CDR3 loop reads CAISSLGKDQPQHF. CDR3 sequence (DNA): TGTGCCATCAGTTCCTTGGGGAAAGATCAGCCCCAGCATTTT.

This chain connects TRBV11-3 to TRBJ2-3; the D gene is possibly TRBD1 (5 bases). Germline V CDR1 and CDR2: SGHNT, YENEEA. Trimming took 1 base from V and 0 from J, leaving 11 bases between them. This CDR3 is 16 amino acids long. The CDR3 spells CASSLAAGISTDTQYF. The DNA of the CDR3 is TGTGCCAGCAGCTTAGCCGCAGGGATAAGCACAGATACGCAGTATTTT.

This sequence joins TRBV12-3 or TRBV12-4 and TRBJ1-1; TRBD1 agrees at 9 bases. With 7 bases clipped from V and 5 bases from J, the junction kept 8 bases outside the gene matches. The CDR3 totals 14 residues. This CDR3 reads CASNLQGARTEAFF. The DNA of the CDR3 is TGTGCCAGCAACTTACAGGGGGCGCGTACTGAAGCTTTCTTT.

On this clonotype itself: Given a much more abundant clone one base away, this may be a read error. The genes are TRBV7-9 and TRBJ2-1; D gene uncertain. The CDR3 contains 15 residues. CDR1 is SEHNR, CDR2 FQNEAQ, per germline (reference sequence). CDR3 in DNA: TGTTCCAGCAGCCAAAGAGTCAGCACCTACAATGAGCAGTTCTTC. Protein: CSSSQRVSTYNEQFF.

This CDR3 is CSVVGTSNPNEQFF. CDR3 in DNA: TGCAGCGTTGTAGGGACTAGCAACCCCAATGAGCAGTTCTTC. The J gene is TRBJ2-1, the V gene TRBV29-1, with 9 nucleotides matching TRBD2. Germline V gene sequence: CDR1 SQVTM, CDR2 ANQGSEA. The CDR3 runs 14 residues. After removal of 4 bases from V and 6 bases from J, the junction contained 7 bases not matched to a gene.

CDR3 DNA sequence: TGTGCCAGCAGCGTGACAGGTATTGGCTACACCTTC. This codes for CASSVTGIGYTF. V gene TRBV5-5 combines with J gene TRBJ1-2, with D possibly being TRBD1 (6 bases). From germline, CDR1 is SGHKS and CDR2 YYEKEE (reference sequence). V lost 4 bases and J 7 bases, leaving 11 bases between the germline ends. The CDR3 runs to 12 residues.

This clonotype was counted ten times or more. CDR3 amino acids: CASSLRQGFEQYF. The CDR3 DNA is TGTGCCAGCAGTTTAAGACAGGGATTCGAGCAGTACTTC. The chain links TRBV27 to TRBJ2-7; 7 nucleotides agree with TRBD1. Germline CDR1 is MNHEY and CDR2 is SMNVEV (reference sequence). After removal of 2 bases from V and 6 bases from J, the junction contained 4 bases not matched to a gene. The CDR3 runs to 13 residues.

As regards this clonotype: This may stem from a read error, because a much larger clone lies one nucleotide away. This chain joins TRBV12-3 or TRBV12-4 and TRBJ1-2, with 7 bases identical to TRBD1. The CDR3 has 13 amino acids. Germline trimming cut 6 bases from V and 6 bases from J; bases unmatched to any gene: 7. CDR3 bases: TGTGCCAGCAGAACTCAGGGGGACCATGGCTACACCTTC. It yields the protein CASRTQGDHGYTF.

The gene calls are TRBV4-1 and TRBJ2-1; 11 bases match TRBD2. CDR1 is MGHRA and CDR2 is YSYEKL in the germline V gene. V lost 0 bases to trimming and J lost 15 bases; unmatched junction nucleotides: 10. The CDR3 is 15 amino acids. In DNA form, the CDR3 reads TGCGCCAGCAGCCAAGATCGGTCTAGCGGGGGGACGTTGTTCTTC. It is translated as CASSQDRSSGGTLFF.